The 4 T cell receptor beta chains below come from one sample, sequenced in a study of blood T cell repertoires in COVID-19. Sequencing used immunoSEQ multiplex PCR; TCRdb keeps in-frame clones, though not all of them. The sample yields approximately 250,000 clones, around 84% seen once. What was sequenced was peripheral blood. Receptors were obtained from a man aged 60-69 years with acute or convalescent COVID-19.

The rearrangement links TRBV18 to TRBJ1-2; a possible D gene is TRBD1 (6 bases). The V end lost 2 bases, the J end lost 3 bases, and 10 bases lay between the germline ends. CDR3 length equals 14 residues. Germline V gene sequence: CDR1 KGHSH, CDR2 LQKENI. CDR3 nucleotide sequence: TGTGCCAGCTCACCAAGTCAGGGGTACTATGGCTACACCTTC. It codes for CASSPSQGYYGYTF.

The genes are TRBV28 and TRBJ2-1, with 16 bases aligning to TRBD2. Germline-derived CDR1 and CDR2 are MDHEN and SYDVKM. CDR3 length: 19 residues. The junction had 6 bases not matched to a gene; V was cut back by 4 bases and J by 0 bases. CDR3 sequence reads: CASSSPGLAGGSSYNEQFF. Here the CDR3 DNA reads TGTGCCAGCAGTTCGCCGGGACTAGCGGGGGGGAGCTCCTACAATGAGCAGTTCTTC.

This clone was seen more than once but under ten times. J is TRBJ2-3 and V is TRBV9; TRBD2 matches at 7 bases. Per the germline V gene, CDR1 is SGDLS and CDR2 is YYNGEE. The CDR3 totals 15 residues. The ends lost 4 bases at V and 0 bases at J; junction bases unmatched: 5. The CDR3: CASSFTSASTDTQYF. CDR3 in DNA: TGTGCCAGCAGCTTCACTAGCGCTAGCACAGATACGCAGTATTTT.

The rearrangement joins TRBV2 to TRBJ1-3; 8 nucleotides align to TRBD1. CDR1 and CDR2 from the germline V gene are SNHLY and FYNNEI. V gave up 5 bases and J gave up 4 bases; unmatched junction bases: 16. The CDR3 runs to 18 residues. CDR3 in DNA: TGTGCCAGCAGTTTCTCATACGCTCAGGGGGCTGGCGGAAACACCATATATTTT. Its translation is CASSFSYAQGAGGNTIYF.